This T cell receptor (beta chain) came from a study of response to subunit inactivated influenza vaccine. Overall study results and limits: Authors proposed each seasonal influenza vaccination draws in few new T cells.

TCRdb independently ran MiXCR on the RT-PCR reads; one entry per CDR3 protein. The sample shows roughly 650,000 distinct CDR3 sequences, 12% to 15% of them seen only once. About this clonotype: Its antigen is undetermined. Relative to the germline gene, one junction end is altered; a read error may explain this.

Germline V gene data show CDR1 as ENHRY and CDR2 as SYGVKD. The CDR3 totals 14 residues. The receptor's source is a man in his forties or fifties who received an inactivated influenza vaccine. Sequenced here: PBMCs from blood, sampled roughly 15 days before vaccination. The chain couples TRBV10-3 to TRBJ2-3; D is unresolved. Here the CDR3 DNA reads TGTACCATCAGTGGCAGTCCCGACACAGATACGCAGTATTTT. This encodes CTISGSPDTDTQYF.